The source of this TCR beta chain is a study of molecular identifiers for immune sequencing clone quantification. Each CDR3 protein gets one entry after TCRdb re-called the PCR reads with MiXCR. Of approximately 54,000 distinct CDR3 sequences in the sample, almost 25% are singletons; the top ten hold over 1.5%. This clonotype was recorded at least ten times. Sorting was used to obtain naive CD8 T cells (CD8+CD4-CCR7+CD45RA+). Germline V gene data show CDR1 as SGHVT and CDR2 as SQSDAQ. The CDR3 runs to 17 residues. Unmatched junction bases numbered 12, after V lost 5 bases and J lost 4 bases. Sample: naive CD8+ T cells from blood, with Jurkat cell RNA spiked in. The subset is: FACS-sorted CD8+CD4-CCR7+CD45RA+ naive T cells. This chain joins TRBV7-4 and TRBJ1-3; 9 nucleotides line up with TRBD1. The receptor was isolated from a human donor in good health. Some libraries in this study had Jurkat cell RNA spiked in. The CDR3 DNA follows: TGTGCCAGCAGCCCGTGCCGGGACAGGGCGCGAGGAAACACCATATATTTT. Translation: CASSPCRDRARGNTIYF.